The source of this T cell receptor beta chain is a study of T cells after yellow fever vaccination. Study-wide points: The booster saw the reappearance of most primary-vaccination clones (approximately 97% CD4, 88% CD8).

Per germline, CDR1 SGHAT and CDR2 FQNNGV. There are 18 residues in the CDR3. J lost 2 bases, V lost 4 bases, and 15 bases had no gene match. Each CDR3 protein is one row after TCRdb ran MiXCR on the 5' RACE reads. The sample carries approximately 510,000 distinct CDR3 sequences, 21% recorded once. Note on this clonotype: The antigen is unknown.

The chain combines TRBV11-2 with TRBJ2-3, with TRBD2 matching over 7 bases. The sequences come from PBMCs, collected 21 days after the first yellow fever vaccination. The sequence derives from a man younger than 30 who received the YFV17D yellow fever vaccine. The CDR3 region is CASSSFLTSSGNTDTQYF. The DNA for the CDR3 is TGTGCCAGCAGCTCCTTCCTTACGTCTAGCGGAAACACAGATACGCAGTATTTT.